Shown below are 9 T cell receptor beta chains from a single sample sequenced in a study of human T cells and chemical hapten exposure. Time point defined: pre-sensitization, week 0. Noted treatment: therapeutic diphenylcyclopropenone sensitization with weekly scalp DPC. TCRdb passed the RACE reads through MiXCR, listing each CDR3 protein once. This sample has over 300,000 distinct CDR3 sequences, with 5.1% found just once. This specimen was whole blood, taken in connection with sensitization to the hapten diphenylcyclopropenone (DPC). Receptors originate from a woman aged 45 to 65 with alopecia areata. Some clones in this sample may be carry-over from other donors' samples.

This chain uses TRBV7-8 with TRBJ1-1, with a possible D match to TRBD1 (6 bases). V was trimmed by 1 base and J by 4 bases, leaving 16 bases between them. Germline CDR1 SGHVS, CDR2 FQNEAQ. The CDR3 runs to 16 residues. The CDR3 DNA reads TGTGCCAGCAGCTTAGTATCAGGGGAAGCGGGCACTGAAGCTTTCTTT. Its translation is CASSLVSGEAGTEAFF. Using reference TRBV7-8 and TRBJ1-1 for the parts outside the CDR3, the full variable domain is GAGVSQSPRYKVAKRGQDVALRCDPISGHVSLFWYQQALGQGPEFLTYFQNEAQLDKSGLPSDRFFAERPEGSVSTLKIQRTQQEDSAVYLCASSLVSGEAGTEAFFGQGTRLTVV.

This clonotype was recorded many times. The rearrangement links TRBV3-1 to TRBJ1-2, with D unresolved. The CDR3 runs 12 residues. Trimming shortened V by 4 bases and J by 2 bases, and 5 bases separated the two germline ends. Germline V gives CDR1 LGHDT, CDR2 YNNKEL (reference sequence). The CDR3 coding sequence is TGTGCCAGCAGCCGAAAAAACTATGGCTACACCTTC. This encodes CASSRKNYGYTF.

This clonotype was counted ten times or more. The J gene is TRBJ2-3, the V gene TRBV29-1; D remains ambiguous. This CDR3 has 11 amino acids. Germline V gives CDR1 SQVTM, CDR2 ANQGSEA. V shed 4 bases and J shed 2 bases, with 4 bases lying between them. CDR3 protein: CSVGHTDTQYF. The CDR3 DNA sequence: TGCAGCGTTGGTCACACAGATACGCAGTATTTT.

This clonotype occurred a few times. The chain recombines TRBV6-5 with TRBJ1-4; D call uncertain. CDR1 is MNHEY, CDR2 SVGAGI, per germline. V lost 5 bases and J 8 bases, leaving 18 bases between the germline ends. This CDR3 region has 15 residues. CDR3 in amino acids: CASSPFTSFGEKLFF. The DNA of the CDR3 is TGTGCCAGCAGTCCTTTTACATCCTTCGGGGAAAAACTGTTTTTT.

Only a few counts were recorded for this clonotype. The chain employs TRBV7-2 and TRBJ1-4, with D hard to call. V lost 4 bases and J lost 2, with 11 bases in between. Germline CDR1 is SGHTA and CDR2 is FQGNSA. The CDR3 extends over 15 amino acids. CDR3 DNA sequence: TGTGCCAGCAGCTCGAACAGAGAGACTAATGAAAAACTGTTTTTT. Translated: CASSSNRETNEKLFF.

The sample holds a few counts of this clonotype. CDR3 in amino acids: CASSLSSGTQYF. The CDR3 bases are TGTGCCAGCAGTTTATCCTCTGGAACGCAGTATTTT. The chain joins TRBV27 to TRBJ2-3; D gene unclear. The germline gives CDR1 MNHEY, CDR2 SMNVEV (reference sequence). Trimming took 0 bases from V and 9 from J, leaving 7 bases between them. The CDR3 runs to 12 residues.

This chain connects TRBV6-6 to TRBJ1-3; D is unclear. Germline CDR1 MNHNY, CDR2 SVGAGI (reference sequence). This CDR3 comprises 14 residues. Trimming pared 1 base from V and 4 bases from J, leaving 8 bases between. CDR3 loop: CASSYLGSGNTIYF. In DNA, the CDR3 is TGTGCCAGCAGTTACTTGGGGTCCGGAAACACCATATATTTT.

The sample holds a few counts of this clonotype. The CDR3 reads CASRTAGRVLYEQYF. The DNA for the CDR3 is TGTGCCAGCAGGACAGCGGGGAGAGTCCTGTACGAGCAGTACTTC. This chain connects TRBV27 to TRBJ2-7; 7 bases are a match to TRBD2. This CDR3 is 15 amino acids long. Germline CDR1 and CDR2: MNHEY and SMNVEV (reference sequence). J lost 4 bases, V lost 6 bases, and 12 bases had no gene match.

This chain joins TRBV28 and TRBJ1-1, with a possible D match to TRBD1 (6 bases). The germline V gene has CDR1 MDHEN and CDR2 SYDVKM. V lost 5 bases and J 1 base, leaving 11 bases between the germline ends. The CDR3 runs to 14 residues. The CDR3 bases are TGTGCCAGCAGTCGGACAGCCAAGAACACTGAAGCTTTCTTT. Protein product: CASSRTAKNTEAFF.